These T cell receptor beta chains were read from a single sample in a study of blood T cell repertoires in COVID-19. Here immunoSEQ multiplex PCR was the method, and the copy in TCRdb shows in-frame clones only, minus some. The sample yields 350,000 to 450,000 clones, roughly 86% seen once. Sequencing used peripheral blood. The receptors derive from a woman in her sixties with COVID-19, enrolled during active disease. Each CDR3 is given with its conserved first and last residue. A D gene is named only where the DNA matches it firmly. Not every row has a clone size; where given, it reads once, few, many or a size class.

V gene	J gene	clone size	D gene	CDR3 DNA	CDR3 protein
TRBV19	TRBJ2-7	-	TRBD1	TGTGCCAGTAGTGCACAGACAGGGATCGGCTACGAGCAGTACTTC	CASSAQTGIGYEQYF
TRBV5-1	TRBJ2-3	-	TRBD2	TGCGCCAGCAGCCCGACTAGCGGGGGGGCCTGGGATACGCAGTATTTT	CASSPTSGGAWDTQYF
TRBV11-2	TRBJ1-1	few	TRBD1	TGTGCCAGCAGCTCACAGGGGGTGAACACTGAAGCTTTCTTT	CASSSQGVNTEAFF
TRBV6-6	TRBJ1-2	many	-	TGTGCCAGCAGTTACGAGGCGCTCTACACCTTC	CASSYEALYTF
TRBV5-1	TRBJ2-2	-	-	TGCGCCAGCAGCTTGCTTTCGTCGAACACCGGGGAGCTGTTTTTT	CASSLLSSNTGELFF
TRBV2	TRBJ1-2	-	-	TGTGCCAGCAGTGAAATTGCCCTGCTAGATGGCTACACCTTC	CASSEIALLDGYTF
TRBV12-5	TRBJ2-6	-	TRBD2	TGTGCTAGTGCCCCACGGGGGGGCGCGGGTGGGGCCAACGTCCTGACTTTC	CASAPRGGAGGANVLTF
TRBV9	TRBJ1-3	-	-	TGTGCCAGCAGCGTACGGGACACTAGCTCTGGAAACACCATATATTTT	CASSVRDTSSGNTIYF
TRBV5-1	TRBJ2-5	-	TRBD1	TGCGCCAGCGCGATACCGACGACAGGGGGCGAGACCCAGTACTTC	CASAIPTTGGETQYF
TRBV29-1	TRBJ1-3	once	-	TGCAGCGTGGGAGGGGAGGCTGGAAACACCATATATTTT	CSVGGEAGNTIYF
TRBV12-5	TRBJ1-1	-	TRBD1	TGTGCTAGTGGTCTAGACAGGGTGACGAGGAACACTGAAGCTTTCTTT	CASGLDRVTRNTEAFF
TRBV14	TRBJ1-5	-	-	TGTGCCAGCAGCCAAGGGGGGCGAGGCAATCAGCCCCAGCATTTT	CASSQGGRGNQPQHF
TRBV2	TRBJ1-2	-	TRBD1	TGTGCCAGCAGCGAACCCGGACAGGGCCCTTCCAGCCATGGTGGCTACACCTTC	CASSEPGQGPSSHGGYTF
TRBV19	TRBJ1-2	-	TRBD1	TGTGCCAGTAGTATTGACAGGGGCGTCTATGGCTACACCTTC	CASSIDRGVYGYTF
TRBV28	TRBJ2-5	-	TRBD2	TGTGCCAGCCGGGGGGGCGGCTCGTTGGAGACCCAGTACTTC	CASRGGGSLETQYF
TRBV25-1	TRBJ2-2	-	TRBD1	TGTGCCAGCAGAGGGGGCATCGGGGAGCTGTTTTTT	CASRGGIGELFF
TRBV5-4	TRBJ1-1	-	-	TGTGCCAGCAGATCGATCAGGAACACTGAAGCTTTCTTT	CASRSIRNTEAFF
TRBV10-2	TRBJ2-5	-	-	TGCGCCAATAGCCCAGCGGGTGGGGAGACCCAGTACTTC	CANSPAGGETQYF
TRBV18	TRBJ2-5	-	-	TGTGCCAGCTCCCAGGGGTTACAAGAGACCCAGTACTTC	CASSQGLQETQYF
TRBV27	TRBJ2-3	-	TRBD2	TGTGCCAGCACTGACTCTAGCGGAGGCACAGATACGCAGTATTTT	CASTDSSGGTDTQYF
TRBV6-4	TRBJ1-4	few	-	TGTGCCAGCAGTGATAATCGGTTTGAGAATGAAAAACTGTTTTTT	CASSDNRFENEKLFF
TRBV3-1/TRBV3-2	TRBJ2-7	-	TRBD2	TGTGCCAGCAGCCAAGCAGCGGGGGGGCCCTACGAGCAGTACTTC	CASSQAAGGPYEQYF
TRBV28	TRBJ1-2	-	-	TGTGCCAGCAGTTTAGACAGGAACTATGGCTACACCTTC	CASSLDRNYGYTF
TRBV3-1/TRBV3-2	TRBJ2-1	-	-	TGTGCCAGCAGCCAGCCGGGAGTCGAGAGAGAGCAGTTCTTC	CASSQPGVEREQFF
TRBV6-1	TRBJ1-2	-	TRBD1	TGTGCCAGCAGTGAAGGACAGGGAGTCTATGGCTACACCTTC	CASSEGQGVYGYTF
TRBV5-5	TRBJ1-3	-	TRBD1	TGTGCCAGCAGTACAGGGGCTGGAAACACCATATATTTT	CASSTGAGNTIYF
TRBV18	TRBJ1-5	-	-	TGTGCCAGCTCACCACAGGCGCAGGGCAATCAGCCCCAGCATTTT	CASSPQAQGNQPQHF
TRBV29-1	TRBJ1-1	once	TRBD1	TGCAGCGGGACAGGGTACGTTGAAGCTTTCTTT	CSGTGYVEAFF
TRBV5-1	TRBJ1-1	-	-	TGCGCCAGCAGAAACAGTACGGTTTTCACTGAAGCTTTCTTT	CASRNSTVFTEAFF
TRBV12-5	TRBJ1-4	-	-	TGTGCTAGTGGTTTGGGAGTCCAGGGGGAAAAACTGTTTTTT	CASGLGVQGEKLFF
TRBV3-1/TRBV3-2	TRBJ2-2	-	-	TGTGCCAGCAGCCACGGTCTGTACACCGGGGAGCTGTTTTTT	CASSHGLYTGELFF
TRBV5-1	TRBJ1-1	-	TRBD1	TGCGCCAGCAGCGCCCGGGACAGGGGTGCGTATGAAGCTTTCTTT	CASSARDRGAYEAFF
TRBV15	TRBJ1-1	-	TRBD1	TGTGCCACCAGCCAGGGACAGTGGACTGAAGCTTTCTTT	CATSQGQWTEAFF
TRBV6-5	TRBJ1-6	-	TRBD1	TGTGCCAGCCACAGGGGTAATAATTCACCCCTCCACTTT	CASHRGNNSPLHF
TRBV4-1	TRBJ2-7	-	TRBD1	TGCGCCAGCAGCCGGGGACAGGTATCCTACGAGCAGTACTTC	CASSRGQVSYEQYF
TRBV30	TRBJ1-4	-	-	TGTGCCTGGAGTGTACACGGAGGATATGAAAAACTGTTTTTT	CAWSVHGGYEKLFF
TRBV29-1	TRBJ2-1	-	-	TGCAGCGTTGCGGGGGTTAATGAGCAGTTCTTC	CSVAGVNEQFF
TRBV6-5	TRBJ2-3	-	-	TGTGCCAGCAAGAGCCCATTCGGCACAGATACGCAGTATTTT	CASKSPFGTDTQYF